A single T cell receptor (beta chain) is shown here with its context. Other DNA sequences of this sample code for an identical CDR3. Here immunoSEQ multiplex PCR was the method, and the copy in TCRdb shows in-frame clones only, minus some. The profile shows some 220,000 clones, about 78% of them singletons. The record originates from a study of blood T cell repertoires in COVID-19. Study in general: Both acute and convalescent COVID-19 samples were obtained from the United States, Italy and Spain.

CDR1 and CDR2 (germline): SGHTA, FQGNSA. This CDR3 spans 15 amino acids. The ends were cut back, 4 bases at V and 4 bases at J, with 14 bases in the middle. This clonotype was obtained from a woman aged 70-85 years with acute or convalescent COVID-19. Source material: peripheral blood. This chain joins TRBV7-2 and TRBJ2-1, with a tentative D call TRBD1 (6 bases). CDR3 in amino acids: CASSSPPGVYNEQFF. The CDR3 nucleotides are TGTGCCAGCAGCTCTCCCCCAGGGGTTTACAATGAGCAGTTCTTC.